Shown below are 31 T cell receptor beta chains from a single sample sequenced in a study of T cell clones after liver transplantation. Clones were read by immunoSEQ multiplex PCR, and TCRdb kept only the in-frame ones, dropping some. The profile shows around 97,000 clones, around four fifths of them singletons. This material consisted of CD4+ T cells from blood, taken approximately 4 years after liver transplant. The source of these receptors is a human patient who received a liver transplant. Part of the T cells may come from the graft donor.

The chain combines TRBV6-6 with TRBJ2-5, with 7 bases fitting TRBD1. The trim removed 7 bases at V and 5 bases at J, leaving 7 bases unmatched. In germline, CDR1 is MNHNY, CDR2 SVGAGI (reference sequence). The CDR3 has 13 residues. The CDR3 reads CASKDRASETQYF. DNA of the CDR3: TGTGCCAGCAAAGACAGGGCTAGCGAGACCCAGTACTTC.

In DNA, the CDR3 is TGTGCCAGCAGCTTAAGTCAGGGTAACACTGAAGCTTTCTTT. This translates into CASSLSQGNTEAFF. The chain combines TRBV7-6 with TRBJ1-1; tentative D call: TRBD1 (5 bases). CDR1 is SGHVS and CDR2 is FNYEAQ in the germline V gene. The CDR3 is made up of 14 amino acids. V was pared by 2 bases and J by 2 bases, with 9 bases between.

The J gene is TRBJ2-1, the V gene TRBV28; 7 positions match TRBD2. CDR3 length: 13 amino acids. V lost 11 bases, J lost 6 bases, and 10 bases stayed unmatched. Germline CDR1 reads MDHEN; CDR2 reads SYDVKM. For the CDR3, the DNA is TGTGCCTATCGGGGGAGGGCTACCAATGAGCAGTTCTTC. Protein sequence: CAYRGRATNEQFF.

The chain links TRBV18 to TRBJ1-4; D may be TRBD1 (5 bases). CDR3 length equals 16 residues. From germline, CDR1 is KGHSH and CDR2 LQKENI. Between the trimmed V and J ends, which lost 1 base and 8 bases, there was a span of 17 bases. The CDR3 reads CASSPRGGGANEKLFF. Here the CDR3 DNA reads TGTGCCAGCTCACCACGAGGTGGGGGAGCGAACGAAAAACTGTTTTTT.

The chain joins TRBV4-2 to TRBJ1-1; D remains unclear. The CDR3 consists of 13 residues. V was shortened by 0 bases and J by 10 bases, with 12 bases between the two germline ends. The germline CDR1 and CDR2 sequences are LGHNA and YNFKEQ. The CDR3: CASSQDLGSLAFF. The CDR3 DNA reads TGTGCCAGCAGCCAAGATCTGGGGTCTTTAGCTTTCTTT.

The rearrangement joins TRBV18 to TRBJ2-5; D may correspond to TRBD1 or TRBD2 (6 bases each). The length of the CDR3 is 18 residues. In germline, CDR1 is KGHSH, CDR2 LQKENI. V dropped 0 bases and J dropped 2 bases, with 19 bases sitting between them. The CDR3 DNA reads TGTGCCAGCTCACCACCGGGGGGCAGGCCAGCCCATCAAGAGACCCAGTACTTC. It is translated as CASSPPGGRPAHQETQYF.

Regarding this clone: Other DNA sequences in the sample encode the same CDR3. DNA of the CDR3: TGTGCCAGTACCCGAAGACTAGCGGGTTCTCTGAACACCGGGGAGCTGTTTTTT. This codes for CASTRRLAGSLNTGELFF. The V and J genes are TRBV19 and TRBJ2-2, with 10 bases aligning to TRBD2. Germline trimming cut 7 bases from V and 1 base from J; bases unmatched to any gene: 12. Per the germline V gene, CDR1 is LNHDA and CDR2 is SQIVND (reference sequence). The CDR3 is 18 amino acids.

The chain is built from TRBV11-2 and TRBJ2-2, with D unresolved. Germline loops: CDR1 SGHAT, CDR2 FQNNGV. V gave up 6 bases and J gave up 1 base, with 15 bases separating them. This CDR3 has 16 amino acids. This CDR3 is CASRYSATMNTGELFF. CDR3 bases: TGTGCCAGCAGATATTCCGCGACAATGAACACCGGGGAGCTGTTTTTT.

The J gene is TRBJ2-7, the V gene TRBV5-1; 8 bases fit TRBD1. V gave up 4 bases and J gave up 1 base; unmatched junction bases: 7. The CDR3 is made up of 15 amino acids. Germline assignment: CDR1 SGHRS and CDR2 YFSETQ. The chain's CDR3 is CASSTTGQVSYEQYF. DNA of the CDR3: TGCGCCAGCAGCACAACGGGACAGGTTTCCTACGAGCAGTACTTC. Full variable domain (missing parts from reference TRBV5-1 and TRBJ2-7): KAGVTQTPRYLIKTRGQQVTLSCSPISGHRSVSWYQQTPGQGLQFLFEYFSETQRNKGNFPGRFSGRQFSNSRSEMNVSTLELGDSALYLCASSTTGQVSYEQYFGPGTRLTVT.

J is TRBJ1-2 and V is TRBV6-5, with D possibly being TRBD1 (6 bases). CDR1 is MNHEY, CDR2 SVGAGI, per germline. The V end lost 6 bases, the J end lost 7 bases, and 18 bases lay between the germline ends. This CDR3 is 14 amino acids long. The CDR3: CASSRSGAPGGYTF. The DNA for the CDR3 is TGTGCCAGCAGCCGCTCGGGGGCCCCAGGTGGCTACACCTTC.

This clone was found once. This chain links TRBV7-3 with TRBJ2-5; 8 bases are a match to TRBD2. Germline trimming cut 5 bases from V and 4 bases from J; bases unmatched to any gene: 3. Germline V gives CDR1 SGHTA, CDR2 FQGTGA. The CDR3 loop spans 13 amino acids. The CDR3 region has the DNA TGTGCCAGCAGCCGGACTAGCTTAGAGACCCAGTACTTC. Translation gives CASSRTSLETQYF.

J is TRBJ2-7 and V is TRBV18; tentative D call: TRBD1 (6 bases). V was shortened by 1 base and J by 3 bases, with 19 bases between the two germline ends. The CDR3 contains 17 residues. The V gene's germline CDR1 is KGHSH and CDR2 LQKENI. As DNA, the CDR3 is TGTGCCAGCTCACCACAGGTAGGGCCCCGGGACAACTACGAGCAGTACTTC. This codes for CASSPQVGPRDNYEQYF.

V usage is TRBV6-1 and J usage is TRBJ2-1; D may be TRBD2 (5 bases). The CDR3 consists of 12 residues. Trimming cost V 1 base and J 9 bases, with 7 bases left between them. Germline V lookup: CDR1 MNHNS, CDR2 SASEGT. Here the CDR3 DNA reads TGTGCCAGCAGTGAAGTGGGGAGTGAGCAGTTCTTC. This gives the protein CASSEVGSEQFF.

The chain links TRBV7-9 to TRBJ1-2; D is perhaps TRBD1 (6 bases). Germline V gives CDR1 SEHNR, CDR2 FQNEAQ (reference sequence). This CDR3 region has 18 residues. Trimming stripped 2 bases from V and 0 bases from J, with 19 bases between. This chain's CDR3 is CASSLKRQAQGANYGYTF. The DNA of the CDR3 is TGTGCCAGCAGCTTAAAGAGACAGGCCCAGGGAGCTAACTATGGCTACACCTTC.

CDR3 coding DNA: TGTGCCAGTAGGACAGGTTATGAGCAGTTCTTC. Translation gives CASRTGYEQFF. This rearrangement joins TRBV19 to TRBJ2-1; tentative D call: TRBD1 (6 bases). This CDR3 spans 11 amino acids. Deletions cut 6 bases from V and 8 bases from J, with 8 bases between. Germline V gene data show CDR1 as LNHDA and CDR2 as SQIVND (reference sequence).

The rearrangement links TRBV6-5 to TRBJ2-7, with TRBD1 as a possible D gene (6 bases). This CDR3 is built from 16 residues. Germline CDR1 and CDR2: MNHEY and SVGAGI. V lost 0 bases to trimming and J lost 1 base, with 13 bases between them. The CDR3 sequence is CASSYSWTAFSYEQYF. The CDR3 DNA reads TGTGCCAGCAGTTACTCGTGGACAGCCTTTTCCTACGAGCAGTACTTC.

This chain joins TRBV9 and TRBJ2-3, with TRBD1 identical over 7 bases. The germline gives CDR1 SGDLS, CDR2 YYNGEE. With V trimmed by 3 bases and J by 0 bases, 7 bases remained unmatched. The CDR3 has 16 residues. CDR3 sequence: CASSARQGESTDTQYF. The DNA for the CDR3 is TGTGCCAGCAGCGCTCGACAGGGAGAAAGCACAGATACGCAGTATTTT.

Only a few counts were recorded for this clone. The rearrangement links TRBV12-5 to TRBJ2-7, with D possibly being TRBD2 (6 bases). This CDR3 spans 15 amino acids. Germline assignment: CDR1 LGHNT and CDR2 FRNRAP. Trimming left V 0 bases short and J 1 base short, with 10 bases between. In DNA, the CDR3 is TGTGCTAGTGGTTTGGTACGACGGGGGTCCTACGAGCAGTACTTC. Translating gives CASGLVRRGSYEQYF.

In its sample, this clone is medium-sized. The V call is TRBV6-1, the J call TRBJ1-5; 7 bases are a match to TRBD1. CDR3 length: 14 residues. The V and J ends lost 6 bases and 3 bases, in that order; junction bases with no gene match: 5. Germline-derived CDR1 and CDR2 are MNHNS and SASEGT. This chain's CDR3 is CASSPGQSNQPQHF. The DNA of the CDR3 is TGTGCCAGCAGCCCGGGACAGTCCAATCAGCCCCAGCATTTT.

This sequence joins TRBV2 and TRBJ1-1; D ambiguous. V lost 7 bases and J 8 bases, leaving 14 bases between the germline ends. This CDR3 comprises 12 residues. Germline V gene sequence: CDR1 SNHLY, CDR2 FYNNEI. The DNA for the CDR3 is TGTGCCAGCATTCACAGAATCGGCGAAGCTTTCTTT. Translated: CASIHRIGEAFF. The full variable domain, completed using reference TRBV2 and TRBJ1-1, is EPEVTQTPSHQVTQMGQEVILRCVPISNHLYFYWYRQILGQKVEFLVSFYNNEISEKSEIFDDQFSVERPDGSNFTLKIRSTKLEDSAMYFCASIHRIGEAFFGQGTRLTVV.

The count of this clone is one. Written as DNA, the CDR3 is TGTGCCAGCTCACCTCAAGGGGGGGTGGGAGCTTTCTTT. This gives the protein CASSPQGGVGAFF. The chain is built from TRBV18 and TRBJ1-1; D might be TRBD1 (6 bases). Germline V lookup: CDR1 KGHSH, CDR2 LQKENI. This CDR3 spans 13 amino acids. Trimming shortened V by 3 bases and J by 10 bases, and 15 bases separated the two germline ends.

The chain recombines TRBV14 with TRBJ2-2; a possible D gene is TRBD2 (6 bases). The CDR3 extends over 13 amino acids. V dropped 3 bases and J dropped 4 bases, with 6 bases sitting between them. The germline CDR1 and CDR2 sequences are SGHDN and FVKESK. The CDR3 loop is CASSQGGTGELFF. CDR3 DNA sequence: TGTGCCAGCAGCCAGGGGGGCACCGGGGAGCTGTTTTTT.

The rearrangement uses TRBV28 and TRBJ1-3; weak D call: TRBD1 (5 bases). V gave up 6 bases and J gave up 2 bases, with 20 bases separating them. The V gene's germline CDR1 is MDHEN and CDR2 SYDVKM. The CDR3 length is 17 residues. DNA of the CDR3: TGTGCCAGCAGCTACCTTCCGGGACCTGATACTGGAAACACCATATATTTT. Amino acid sequence: CASSYLPGPDTGNTIYF.

This clone was seen only a few times. The chain carries TRBV10-2 and TRBJ1-3; D remains unclear. V shed 3 bases and J shed 3 bases, with 9 bases lying between them. CDR1 is WSHSY and CDR2 is SAAADI in the germline V gene. The CDR3 covers 14 residues. The CDR3 DNA sequence: TGCGCCAGCAGTGATTCGGGCCGTGGAAACACCATATATTTT. It yields the protein CASSDSGRGNTIYF.

The chain links TRBV30 to TRBJ2-2; the match to TRBD2 covers 11 bases. V lost 2 bases to trimming and J lost 2 bases; unmatched junction nucleotides: 10. Germline-derived CDR1 and CDR2 are GTSNPN and SVGIG (reference sequence). The CDR3 length is 18 residues. The CDR3 loop reads CAWSQYLGTSGNTGELFF. The CDR3, as DNA: TGTGCCTGGAGTCAATACCTCGGGACTAGCGGCAACACCGGGGAGCTGTTTTTT.

The gene calls are TRBV7-8 and TRBJ2-5; 7 nucleotides agree with TRBD2. The CDR3 extends over 14 amino acids. The trim removed 5 bases at V and 2 bases at J, leaving 5 bases unmatched. Germline CDR1 is SGHVS and CDR2 is FQNEAQ. The CDR3 coding sequence is TGTGCCAGCAGCCGCTGGGGGGGGCAAGAGACCCAGTACTTC. It yields the protein CASSRWGGQETQYF.

This chain connects TRBV5-1 to TRBJ2-3; D is unresolved. V lost 0 bases, J lost 5 bases, and 4 bases lay in between. Germline V gene sequence: CDR1 SGHRS, CDR2 YFSETQ. This CDR3 is 12 amino acids long. CDR3 nucleotide sequence: TGCGCCAGCAGCTTGGTGGGAGATACGCAGTATTTT. Its protein is CASSLVGDTQYF.

The genes are TRBV2 and TRBJ2-1, with 8 bases identical to TRBD2. This CDR3 has 15 amino acids. Germline V gene data show CDR1 as SNHLY and CDR2 as FYNNEI. The junction had 12 bases not matched to a gene; V was cut back by 7 bases and J by 7 bases. The CDR3 coding sequence is TGTGCCAGCATCCTCGGGACTAGGGTCCGGAATGAGCAGTTCTTC. It specifies CASILGTRVRNEQFF.

The chain recombines TRBV6-5 with TRBJ1-2; TRBD1 matches 9 bases. Germline CDR1 MNHEY, CDR2 SVGAGI. The CDR3 sequence is 13 residues long. V shed 6 bases, J shed 8 bases, and the junction held 7 bases outside the gene matches. DNA of the CDR3: TGTGCCAGCAGGCAAACAGGGGGCCGCGGCTACACCTTC. Translated, it gives CASRQTGGRGYTF.

Concerning this clone: Other nucleotide sequences from this sample produce the same CDR3. This rearrangement joins TRBV7-3 to TRBJ2-1, with 8 bases matching TRBD2. The germline V gene encodes CDR1 SGHTA and CDR2 FQGTGA. CDR3 length: 16 residues. V gave up 6 bases and J gave up 0 bases; unmatched junction bases: 7. The CDR3 reads CASSEPGTSSYNEQFF. The CDR3 region has the DNA TGTGCCAGCAGTGAGCCCGGGACTAGCTCCTACAATGAGCAGTTCTTC.

The rearrangement links TRBV6-6 to TRBJ1-5; no clear D gene. Germline V CDR1 and CDR2: MNHNY, SVGAGI (reference sequence). The CDR3 has 13 residues. V was clipped by 10 bases and J by 6 bases, with 16 bases between them. CDR3 loop: CATAQLFRQPQHF. As DNA, the CDR3 is TGTGCCACCGCCCAACTGTTCCGTCAGCCCCAGCATTTT.